This T cell receptor (beta chain) was identified during a study of T cells in Graves' hyperthyroidism and ophthalmopathy. General study results and limits: Using 13 V-J features, a model discriminated ophthalmopathy from stable hyperthyroidism. Peripheral blood also featured most of the thyroid clonotypes expanded above 0.001.

An absence of ophthalmopathy progression within 18 months meant stable Graves' hyperthyroidism. Diagnostic assessment was based on clinical symptoms, serum thyroxine and TRAb, thyroid ultrasound and orbital computed tomography. Amplification targeted TCR beta CDR3 regions from RNA transcripts. The HTBI primer set drove a first-round RT-PCR of the TCR CDR3. MiXCR, applied by TCRdb to the multiplex PCR reads, yields one record per CDR3 protein. The data show about 46,000 distinct CDR3 sequences, 45% to 50% seen once. Concerning this clonotype itself: The target antigen is unknown.

After removal of 0 bases from V and 4 bases from J, the junction contained 8 bases not matched to a gene. CDR3 length: 16 residues. Germline CDR1 LNHNV, CDR2 YYDKDF (reference sequence). Input material: peripheral blood or thyroid tissue (not recorded which). This clonotype was sampled from a woman in her forties or fifties with Graves' hyperthyroidism. This sequence joins TRBV15 and TRBJ1-1, with TRBD1 identical over 7 bases. In DNA form, the CDR3 reads TGTGCCACCAGCAGAGATCCCCAGGGGGTGGGCACTGAAGCTTTCTTT. This translates into CATSRDPQGVGTEAFF.